This T cell receptor (beta chain) came from a study of blood T cell repertoires in COVID-19. The wider study: Acute-phase and convalescent COVID-19 samples originated in the United States, Italy and Spain. The cDNA or gDNA used as material had been derived from T cells, B-cell-depleted T cells, or PBMCs.

The V and J ends lost 1 base and 4 bases respectively, with 16 bases between them. Germline V gives CDR1 SEHNR, CDR2 FQNEAQ (reference sequence). The CDR3 has 16 amino acids. Data came from immunoSEQ multiplex PCR; TCRdb stores just in-frame clones and leaves some out. The sample carries 20,000 to 30,000 clones, roughly 84% recorded once. The genes are TRBV7-9 and TRBJ1-2, with TRBD1 as a possible D gene (6 bases). The sequence derives from a human donor in a cohort sampled during active COVID-19. The sample consisted of peripheral blood. CDR3 DNA: TGTGCCAGCAGCTTAGTCCTAGTCGGACAGCTCTATGGCTACACCTTC. Its protein is CASSLVLVGQLYGYTF. The complete variable domain, with remaining parts taken from reference TRBV7-9 and TRBJ1-2, reads DTGVSQNPRHKITKRGQNVTFRCDPISEHNRLYWYRQTLGQGPEFLTYFQNEAQLEKSRLLSDRFSAERPKGSFSTLEIQRTEQGDSAMYLCASSLVLVGQLYGYTFGSGTRLTVV.